The clone carrying this T cell receptor beta chain was seen just once. The PCR had 60 Vbeta and 13 Jbeta primers. TCRdb's table, derived via immunoSEQ multiplex PCR, lists solely in-frame clones and lacks some. Here the sample spans about 38,000 clones, roughly 90% being singletons. The data were obtained in a study of cytomegalovirus exposure and HLA in healthy donors. Specimen: PBMCs. The sequence was obtained from a woman between 40 and 55 years old in good health and CMV-seropositive.

The CDR3 loop is CSVKPGTAQETQYF. The CDR3 DNA follows: TGCAGCGTCAAGCCCGGGACAGCACAAGAGACCCAGTACTTC. The V and J genes are TRBV29-1 and TRBJ2-5; 7 nucleotides line up with TRBD1. The germline V gene encodes CDR1 SQVTM and CDR2 ANQGSEA. The trim removed 6 bases at V and 2 bases at J, leaving 9 bases unmatched. This CDR3 comprises 14 residues.